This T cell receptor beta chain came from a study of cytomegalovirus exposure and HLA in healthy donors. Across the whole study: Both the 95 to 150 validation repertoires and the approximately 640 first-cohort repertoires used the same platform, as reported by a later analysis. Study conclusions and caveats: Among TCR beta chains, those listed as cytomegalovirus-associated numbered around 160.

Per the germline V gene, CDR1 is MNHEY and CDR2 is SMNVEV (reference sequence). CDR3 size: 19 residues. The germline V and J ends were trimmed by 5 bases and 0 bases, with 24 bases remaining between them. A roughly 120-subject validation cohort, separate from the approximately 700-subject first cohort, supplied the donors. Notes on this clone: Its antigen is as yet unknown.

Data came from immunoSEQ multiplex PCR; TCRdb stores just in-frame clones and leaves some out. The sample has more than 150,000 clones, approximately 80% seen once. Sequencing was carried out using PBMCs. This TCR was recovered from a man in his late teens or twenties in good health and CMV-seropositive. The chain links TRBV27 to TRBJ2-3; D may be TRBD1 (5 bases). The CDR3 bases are TGTGCCAGCAGTCCACACCCAGACAGTTTAACAACTAGCACAGATACGCAGTATTTT. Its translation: CASSPHPDSLTTSTDTQYF.